This T cell receptor (beta chain) was sequenced during a study of OX40 agonist ivuxolimab in advanced cancers. Study-level points and caveats: Still undetermined is the antigen specificity of the expanded peripheral T cells. There was clonal expansion of CD4+ and CD8+ blood T cells by week 6 at 0.1 to 3.0 mg/kg.

In regard to this clone: Antigen: not known.

The protocol was immunoSEQ multiplex PCR, while the TCRdb copy is restricted to in-frame clones and leaves out a portion. The table records 150,000 to 190,000 clones, under 95% of them present only once. In germline, CDR1 is LNHNV, CDR2 YYDKDF (reference sequence). Trimming shortened V by 0 bases and J by 0 bases, and 14 bases separated the two germline ends. The CDR3 has 17 amino acids. This TCR was sampled from an adult with an advanced solid tumor such as melanoma, head and neck, liver or kidney cancer. The sample consisted of CD4+ or CD8+ T cells sorted from blood, taken in a trial of the OX40 agonist ivuxolimab. This chain uses TRBV15 with TRBJ1-1; tentatively, D is TRBD1 (5 bases). The CDR3 reads CATSRDPRGKLNTEAFF. In nucleotides, the CDR3 is TGTGCCACCAGCAGAGATCCTCGGGGGAAACTGAACACTGAAGCTTTCTTT.